The entry that follows covers one TCR beta chain sequence. The antigen it recognizes is unknown. Nothing much larger sits one base from this clone, and base qualities are not available. The collaborating institutions used their own protocols to collect whole blood in K2EDTA tubes. For TCRbeta analysis, collaborators shipped samples in one of three forms: frozen whole blood, isolated PBMCs, or DNA extracted from either of those sample types. Via the germline V gene, CDR1 is MNHEY and CDR2 SVGAGI. Trimming costs V 5 bases and J 5 bases, and their ends lie 16 bases apart. From cysteine to phenylalanine, the CDR3 is 15 amino acids long. The read is trimmed to its CDR3 DNA, 45 bases read in frame from base 1. TCRbeta CDR3 regions were amplified from genomic DNA using the immunoSEQ Assay, a bias-controlled multiplex PCR. The authors' analysis ran thus. Nucleated cell counts per sample were estimated from amplification of reference gene primers within the assay. To quantify the absolute abundance of each unique TCRbeta CDR3 rearrangement, sequence reads were collapsed and filtered. For each sample, productive Simpson clonality was calculated as the square root of Simpson's diversity index across productive rearrangements. TCRdb took this table from immuneACCESS and kept in-frame rearrangements with V and J called. Such tables lack part of the clones; where checked against another copy, unresolved V genes explain under half of the gap, and the rest is unexplained. For V, J and clone size, that table is used; D and trimming come from the DNA. Counted in this sample were about 140,000 clones; about 86% of them appeared once. The top ten clones comprise 8% of the sample.

The data stem from a study of blood T cell repertoires in COVID-19 (TCRdb year 2020). About the study as a whole: Samples covering the acute and convalescent phases of COVID-19 were provided by collaborators in the United States, Italy and Spain. HLA class I and class II types, where available, came from metadata supplied by the sample provider rather than from assay-based typing. The material from the prospective study consisted of cDNA or gDNA derived from T cells, B-cell-depleted T cells, or PBMCs. A freely available public database, intended as a resource for researchers studying the immune response to SARS-CoV-2, is where the repertoires were released. The dataset comprised deeply sampled blood TCRbeta repertoires from subjects exposed to, actively infected with, or recovered from COVID-19. The samples were drawn from the first 160 participants of the ongoing ImmuneRACE study and from some 1,300 subjects provided by 6 global collaborators. Sample metadata almost always included a de-identified subject ID, COVID-19 status, age in years and sex.

Overall study results and their limits: The quantity of clinical and demographic metadata differed by source and by participant and was supplied without curation.

The sequenced sample was peripheral blood. The sequence joins TRBV6-5 to TRBJ2-1, and possibly TRBD1, on 6 matching bases. This clonotype was obtained from a human donor in a cohort sampled during active COVID-19. Read as DNA, the sequence is TGTGCCAGCAGTCGAGGCCAGGGGTTTGACAATGAGCAGTTCTTC. It encodes CASSRGQGFDNEQFF.